The 31 T cell receptor beta chains listed next were all sequenced from one sample in a study of Ad26.COV2.S vaccination and SARS-CoV-2 variants. Sequencing used immunoSEQ multiplex PCR; TCRdb keeps in-frame clones, though not all of them. The sample lists roughly 390,000 clones; approximately 90% were seen once. Treatment here: about 20 received Ad26.COV2.S at low or high dose, single or two shots; five or six received placebo; per-sample allocation not given. Collection of samples fell on day 63 after the first vaccine or placebo injection. This sample comprised peripheral blood, obtained in a trial of Ad26.COV2.S vaccine versus placebo. These receptor sequences come from a person between 18 and 65 years old who received the Ad26.COV2.S COVID-19 vaccine or a placebo.

This rearrangement joins TRBV6-5 to TRBJ2-7; perhaps TRBD2 as D (6 bases). Trimming cost V 2 bases and J 4 bases, with 9 bases left between them. Germline V lookup: CDR1 MNHEY, CDR2 SVGAGI. The CDR3 extends over 13 amino acids. CDR3 residues: CASSYAGNYEQYF. The CDR3 nucleotides are TGTGCCAGCAGTTACGCGGGGAATTACGAGCAGTACTTC.

In this sample, this clone turned up once. The rearrangement joins TRBV18 to TRBJ1-2; TRBD1 might be the D (6 bases). CDR3 size: 14 residues. Germline V lookup: CDR1 KGHSH, CDR2 LQKENI. V was pared by 6 bases and J by 5 bases, with 16 bases between. CDR3 coding DNA: TGTGCCAGCTCGTTAGACAGGACGGATTATGGCTACACCTTC. This sequence encodes CASSLDRTDYGYTF.

Only one count was recorded for this clone. V is TRBV7-8 and J is TRBJ1-4, with D uncertain. V was shortened by 3 bases and J by 7 bases, with 3 bases between the two germline ends. The CDR3 is 11 residues long. CDR1 SGHVS and CDR2 FQNEAQ come from the germline V gene. CDR3 in DNA: TGTGCCAGCAGCTTGAGTGAAAAACTGTTTTTT. It translates to CASSLSEKLFF. Full variable domain (remainder filled in from reference TRBV7-8 and TRBJ1-4): GAGVSQSPRYKVAKRGQDVALRCDPISGHVSLFWYQQALGQGPEFLTYFQNEAQLDKSGLPSDRFFAERPEGSVSTLKIQRTQQEDSAVYLCASSLSEKLFFGSGTQLSVL.

The chain couples TRBV9 to TRBJ2-3; D possibly corresponds to TRBD2 (7 bases). Germline CDR1 is SGDLS and CDR2 is YYNGEE. The CDR3 is 16 amino acids. V shed 0 bases and J shed 1 base, with 12 bases lying between them. The CDR3 nucleotides are TGTGCCAGCAGCGTAGGACGGGGGGCTGGCACAGATACGCAGTATTTT. Its translation is CASSVGRGAGTDTQYF.

The gene calls are TRBV2 and TRBJ2-5; 7 nucleotides line up with TRBD1. The CDR3 is 15 amino acids. V shed 6 bases and J 5 bases; nucleotides not matched to a gene: 12. Germline V CDR1 and CDR2: SNHLY, FYNNEI. In nucleotides, the CDR3 is TGTGCCAGCAGACCCAGGACAGGCGTGGGGGAGACCCAGTACTTC. As protein: CASRPRTGVGETQYF. The whole variable domain, remainder taken from reference TRBV2 and TRBJ2-5, is EPEVTQTPSHQVTQMGQEVILRCVPISNHLYFYWYRQILGQKVEFLVSFYNNEISEKSEIFDDQFSVERPDGSNFTLKIRSTKLEDSAMYFCASRPRTGVGETQYFGPGTRLLVL.

The rearrangement joins TRBV5-1 to TRBJ1-3; weak D call: TRBD1 (5 bases). The ends were cut back, 2 bases at V and 0 bases at J, with 9 bases in the middle. Germline values: CDR1 SGHRS, CDR2 YFSETQ. There are 15 residues in the CDR3. As DNA, the CDR3 is TGCGCCAGCAGCTTTGAGGGGAACTCTGGAAACACCATATATTTT. Its protein product is CASSFEGNSGNTIYF.

The chain joins TRBV7-9 to TRBJ2-7, with 7 positions matching TRBD1. V was pared by 4 bases and J by 5 bases, with 11 bases of the junction left unmatched. The CDR3 totals 15 residues. Looked up from germline, CDR1 is SEHNR and CDR2 is FQNEAQ (reference sequence). The CDR3 region has the DNA TGTGCCAGCAGCTGGGAAGGGACAGATCACAACGAGCAGTACTTC. This translates into CASSWEGTDHNEQYF.

This clone was observed a few times. The V call is TRBV6-5, the J call TRBJ1-1; D is undetermined. V lost 6 bases to trimming and J lost 4 bases, with 12 bases between them. CDR1 and CDR2 (germline): MNHEY, SVGAGI. The CDR3 runs to 13 residues. The CDR3 protein is CASRNPGSTEAFF. Written as DNA, the CDR3 is TGTGCCAGCAGGAATCCGGGGAGCACTGAAGCTTTCTTT.

This clone appeared once. The chain is built from TRBV7-2 and TRBJ2-5; 10 nucleotides match TRBD2. V lost 1 base, J lost 2 bases, and 4 bases stayed unmatched. Germline V CDR1 and CDR2: SGHTA, FQGNSA. CDR3 length equals 16 residues. The CDR3 loop is CASSLGGSGGQETQYF. As DNA, the CDR3 is TGTGCCAGCAGCTTAGGGGGTAGCGGGGGGCAAGAGACCCAGTACTTC.

The V and J genes are TRBV10-1 and TRBJ2-1, with 10 bases aligning to TRBD2. J lost 8 bases, V lost 8 bases, and 15 bases had no gene match. The CDR3 spans 16 residues. Germline CDR1 is WNHNN and CDR2 is SYGVQD (reference sequence). The CDR3 loop is CASSLLSGGAVDEQFF. The DNA of the CDR3 is TGCGCCAGCTCACTACTAAGCGGGGGGGCCGTCGATGAGCAGTTCTTC.

The CDR3 region is CASSRRQGGDTQYF. CDR3 coding DNA: TGCGCCAGCAGCCGGAGACAGGGGGGCGATACGCAGTATTTT. This chain uses TRBV4-1 with TRBJ2-3; 9 bases are a match to TRBD1. Trimming removed 4 bases from V and 6 bases from J; junction bases left unmatched: 5. Germline assignment: CDR1 MGHRA and CDR2 YSYEKL. CDR3 length equals 14 residues.

This sequence joins TRBV2 and TRBJ1-6, with 7 bases matching TRBD1. Germline loops: CDR1 SNHLY, CDR2 FYNNEI. CDR3 length: 16 residues. The ends lost 3 bases at V and 7 bases at J; junction bases unmatched: 9. The CDR3 coding sequence is TGTGCCAGCAGTGATGGATCAGGGACAGTGAATTCACCCCTCCACTTT. Its translation is CASSDGSGTVNSPLHF.

This chain joins TRBV30 and TRBJ2-7; TRBD1 might be the D (6 bases). The CDR3 is made up of 14 amino acids. V was clipped by 4 bases and J by 2 bases, with 15 bases between them. The germline gives CDR1 GTSNPN, CDR2 SVGIG (reference sequence). CDR3 in DNA: TGTGCCTGGACCTCGGGCAGGGGAGCCTACGAGCAGTACTTC. Its protein product is CAWTSGRGAYEQYF.

The genes are TRBV11-2 and TRBJ2-3; TRBD2 matches at 8 bases. The length of the CDR3 is 12 residues. V was pared by 8 bases and J by 3 bases, with 1 base of the junction left unmatched. Germline values: CDR1 SGHAT, CDR2 FQNNGV. The CDR3 DNA follows: TGTGCCAGCCGCGGGGGGACAGATACGCAGTATTTT. Protein sequence: CASRGGTDTQYF.

V and J are TRBV6-1 and TRBJ2-7; no reliable D call. The CDR3 has 13 residues. The V end was cut by 1 base, the J end by 2 bases, with 6 bases between. Germline V gene lookup returns CDR1 MNHNS and CDR2 SASEGT. Here the CDR3 reads CASSEVRAYEQYF. The CDR3 DNA is TGTGCCAGCAGTGAAGTAAGAGCCTACGAGCAGTACTTC.

This chain joins TRBV6-5 and TRBJ1-1, with a weak D call TRBD1 (6 bases). Per the germline V gene, CDR1 is MNHEY and CDR2 is SVGAGI. The CDR3 covers 14 residues. The V and J ends lost 6 bases and 6 bases respectively, with 17 bases between them. This CDR3 is CASSLEVGGPEAFF. In nucleotides, the CDR3 is TGTGCCAGCAGCCTTGAGGTTGGGGGCCCTGAAGCTTTCTTT.

The V call is TRBV6-2 or TRBV6-3, the J call TRBJ1-2; the D is unclear. This CDR3 spans 14 amino acids. The V end lost 3 bases, the J end lost 5 bases, and 13 bases lay between the germline ends. Per the germline V gene, CDR1 is MNHEY and CDR2 is SVGEGT. The chain's CDR3 is CASSYNRPLYGYTF. For the CDR3, the DNA is TGTGCCAGCAGTTATAATCGACCTCTTTATGGCTACACCTTC.

Only one count was recorded for this clone. The gene calls are TRBV24-1 and TRBJ1-2; D is possibly TRBD1 (6 bases). Trimming cost V 3 bases and J 8 bases, with 12 bases left between them. Germline CDR1 and CDR2: KGHDR and SFDVKD. The length of the CDR3 is 13 residues. CDR3: CATSDPIGGGYTF. As DNA, the CDR3 is TGTGCCACCAGTGATCCGATCGGGGGCGGCTACACCTTC.

The CDR3: CASEGDNTVEQYF. The CDR3 DNA follows: TGTGCCAGCGAGGGGGACAATACGGTCGAGCAGTACTTC. The chain employs TRBV2 and TRBJ2-7; D is possibly TRBD1 (6 bases). Per the germline V gene, CDR1 is SNHLY and CDR2 is FYNNEI. The CDR3 spans 13 residues. Trimming removed 8 bases from V and 6 bases from J, with 17 bases in between.

The chain recombines TRBV12-5 with TRBJ1-1, with unresolved D. CDR3 size: 13 residues. Germline CDR1 is LGHNT and CDR2 is FRNRAP. Trimming shortened V by 6 bases and J by 1 base, and 9 bases separated the two germline ends. CDR3 residues: CASGLTQNTEAFF. CDR3 nucleotide sequence: TGTGCTAGTGGACTTACACAGAACACTGAAGCTTTCTTT.

This clone has a single count. This chain links TRBV29-1 with TRBJ2-1; 12 bases match TRBD2. The V and J ends lost 5 bases and 6 bases, in that order; junction bases with no gene match: 5. The germline CDR1 and CDR2 sequences are SQVTM and ANQGSEA. CDR3 length equals 14 residues. The chain's CDR3 is CSVLPGLAGNEQFF. The CDR3 nucleotides read TGCAGCGTTCTACCGGGACTAGCGGGCAATGAGCAGTTCTTC.

The rearrangement joins TRBV18 to TRBJ1-4; D remains unclear. The CDR3 totals 17 residues. The germline V and J ends were trimmed by 0 bases and 2 bases, with 13 bases remaining between them. Germline CDR1 reads KGHSH; CDR2 reads LQKENI. CDR3 protein: CASSPPGMITTNEKLFF. DNA for the CDR3: TGTGCCAGCTCACCACCGGGGATGATTACGACTAATGAAAAACTGTTTTTT. The complete variable domain, with remaining parts taken from reference TRBV18 and TRBJ1-4, reads NAGVMQNPRHLVRRRGQEARLRCSPMKGHSHVYWYRQLPEEGLKFMVYLQKENIIDESGMPKERFSAEFPKEGPSILRIQQVVRGDSAAYFCASSPPGMITTNEKLFFGSGTQLSVL.

The chain carries TRBV18 and TRBJ2-1; D not certain. Germline V gives CDR1 KGHSH, CDR2 LQKENI. The CDR3 is 15 amino acids. The ends were cut back, 2 bases at V and 1 base at J, with 9 bases in the middle. CDR3 loop: CASSPRSISYNEQFF. The CDR3 DNA reads TGTGCCAGCTCACCAAGGTCTATATCCTACAATGAGCAGTTCTTC. The variable domain in full, with the rest retrieved from reference TRBV18 and TRBJ2-1, is NAGVMQNPRHLVRRRGQEARLRCSPMKGHSHVYWYRQLPEEGLKFMVYLQKENIIDESGMPKERFSAEFPKEGPSILRIQQVVRGDSAAYFCASSPRSISYNEQFFGPGTRLTVL.

The V call is TRBV5-1, the J call TRBJ1-2, with TRBD1 matching over 9 bases. The CDR3 is 14 amino acids. Germline assignment: CDR1 SGHRS and CDR2 YFSETQ. With 3 bases clipped from V and 6 bases from J, the junction kept 6 bases outside the gene matches. This CDR3 reads CASSSSGTGNGYTF. CDR3 in DNA: TGCGCCAGCAGCTCCTCCGGGACAGGGAATGGCTACACCTTC.

This sequence joins TRBV5-4 and TRBJ1-1; D remains ambiguous. The CDR3 totals 15 residues. CDR1 and CDR2 from the germline V gene are SGHNT and YYREEE (reference sequence). The V gene lost 1 base and the J gene lost 1 base, with 11 bases spanning the gap. The chain's CDR3 is CASSLNPGSNTEAFF. The CDR3 DNA follows: TGTGCCAGCAGCTTGAATCCGGGATCGAACACTGAAGCTTTCTTT.

The chain joins TRBV12-3 or TRBV12-4 to TRBJ2-7; D might be TRBD1 (5 bases). The V gene lost 2 bases and the J gene lost 7 bases, with 6 bases spanning the gap. The CDR3 spans 11 residues. The CDR3 sequence: CASSLRTEQYF. Here the CDR3 DNA reads TGTGCCAGCAGTTTAAGGACAGAGCAGTACTTC.

The chain uses TRBV5-4 and TRBJ1-3; no clear D. Germline CDR1 and CDR2: SGHNT and YYREEE (reference sequence). This CDR3 contains 14 residues. Trimming took off 5 bases at V and 0 bases at J, with 9 bases between the two ends. The chain's CDR3 is CASRSGLSGNTIYF. CDR3 sequence (DNA): TGTGCCAGCAGATCCGGGCTCTCTGGAAACACCATATATTTT.

V gene TRBV14 combines with J gene TRBJ1-6; weak D call: TRBD1 (6 bases). Germline values: CDR1 SGHDN, CDR2 FVKESK. The CDR3 is 16 amino acids. V shed 0 bases and J shed 10 bases, with 16 bases lying between them. The CDR3 DNA follows: TGTGCCAGCAGCCAAGATATCGGTGACAGGTGGTCACCCCTCCACTTT. It is translated as CASSQDIGDRWSPLHF. Using reference TRBV14 and TRBJ1-6 for the parts outside the CDR3, the full variable domain is EAGVTQFPSHSVIEKGQTVTLRCDPISGHDNLYWYRRVMGKEIKFLLHFVKESKQDESGMPNNRFLAERTGGTYSTLKVQPAELEDSGVYFCASSQDIGDRWSPLHFGNGTRLTVT.

This chain joins TRBV2 and TRBJ2-3, with 8 bases lining up with TRBD2. Germline V gene sequence: CDR1 SNHLY, CDR2 FYNNEI. Unmatched junction bases numbered 11, after V lost 6 bases and J lost 3 bases. The CDR3 covers 16 residues. CDR3 DNA sequence: TGTGCCAGCAGCCCGAACGCGGGGGGCGGGACAGATACGCAGTATTTT. Its translation: CASSPNAGGGTDTQYF.

The DNA of the CDR3 is TGTGCCAGCAGCCCGCCCTGGGGTACCAGCACAGATACGCAGTATTTT. This translates into CASSPPWGTSTDTQYF. V and J are TRBV9 and TRBJ2-3; D unresolved. The ends were cut back, 4 bases at V and 0 bases at J, with 15 bases in the middle. Germline assignment: CDR1 SGDLS and CDR2 YYNGEE. The CDR3 runs to 16 residues.

In this sample, this clone turned up once. This chain connects TRBV2 to TRBJ2-3; either TRBD1 or TRBD2 may fit D (5 bases each). V was shortened by 8 bases and J by 6 bases, with 12 bases between the two germline ends. The CDR3 totals 12 residues. Looked up from germline, CDR1 is SNHLY and CDR2 is FYNNEI. CDR3 nucleotides: TGTGCCAGCCGGGACCTCCCCGATACGCAGTATTTT. This codes for CASRDLPDTQYF.